This TCR beta chain was recovered during a study of T cell responses to AZD1222 COVID-19 vaccine. CDR1 is LGHNT and CDR2 is FRNRAP in the germline V gene. The CDR3 spans 16 residues. Here immunoSEQ multiplex PCR was the method, and the copy in TCRdb shows in-frame clones only, minus some. The sample has 20,000 or so clones, around nine tenths seen once. This clone turned up a few times. The chain is built from TRBV12-5 and TRBJ2-6; 8 nucleotides line up with TRBD1. This specimen was peripheral blood, taken 28 days after the second AZD1222 dose. This sequence was found in an adult who received the AZD1222 COVID-19 vaccine. CDR3 nucleotide sequence: TGTGCCACCGCCGGGACAGGAATTTCTGGGGCCAACGTCCTGACTTTC. As protein: CATAGTGISGANVLTF.